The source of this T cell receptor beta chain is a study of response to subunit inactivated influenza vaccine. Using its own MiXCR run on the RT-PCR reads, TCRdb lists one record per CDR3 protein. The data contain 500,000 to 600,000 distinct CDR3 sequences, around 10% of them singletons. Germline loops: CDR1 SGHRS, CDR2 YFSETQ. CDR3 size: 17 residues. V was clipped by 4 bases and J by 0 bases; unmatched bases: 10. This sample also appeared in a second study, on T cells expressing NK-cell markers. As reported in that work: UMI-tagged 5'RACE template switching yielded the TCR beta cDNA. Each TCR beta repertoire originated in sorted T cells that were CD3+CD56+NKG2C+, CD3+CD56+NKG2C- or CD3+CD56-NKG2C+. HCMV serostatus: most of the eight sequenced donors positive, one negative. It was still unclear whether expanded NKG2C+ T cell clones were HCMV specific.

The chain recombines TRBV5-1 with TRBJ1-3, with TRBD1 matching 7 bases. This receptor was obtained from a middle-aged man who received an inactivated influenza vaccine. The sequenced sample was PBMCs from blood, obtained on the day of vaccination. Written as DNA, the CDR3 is TGCGCCAGCAGCCCCCAACCGGGACAGTCCTCTGGAAACACCATATATTTT. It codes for CASSPQPGQSSGNTIYF.